This T cell receptor beta chain was profiled in a study of blood T cell repertoires in COVID-19. Turning to the study itself: From T cells, B-cell-depleted T cells, or PBMCs came the material, which was cDNA or gDNA.

In the original analysis: Reference gene primer amplification gave estimated nucleated cell counts. TCRdb's copy holds only in-frame clones and misses some; the assay was immunoSEQ multiplex PCR. V, J and clone size reflect that table, while D and trimming were determined from the DNA. Found here are around 140,000 clones, 81% of them singletons; the top ten hold about 8.4%. Germline CDR1 is SGHRS and CDR2 is YFSETQ. The CDR3 consists of 14 residues. Germline trimming cut 5 bases from V and 9 bases from J; bases unmatched to any gene: 10. Sequenced: peripheral blood. V usage is TRBV5-1 and J usage is TRBJ2-1, with 8 bases lining up with TRBD2. This TCR derives from a woman aged 55-70 years with active or convalescent COVID-19. The CDR3: CASRPPGLVGEQFF. CDR3 in DNA: TGCGCCAGCAGGCCCCCGGGACTAGTGGGTGAGCAGTTCTTC.